The 8 T cell receptor beta chains below were found in one sample sequenced in a study of blood T cell repertoires in COVID-19. The repertoire was sequenced with immunoSEQ multiplex PCR; TCRdb's copy has only in-frame clones and lacks some. The sample records some 20,000 clones, about 90% being singletons. The sequenced sample consisted of peripheral blood. These receptors were collected from a human donor in a cohort sampled during active COVID-19.

CDR3 in DNA: TGTGCCAGCAGCTTAACCGGCCCTAGCGGGGGTACTGAGCAGTTCTTC. As protein: CASSLTGPSGGTEQFF. The V call is TRBV11-2, the J call TRBJ2-1, with TRBD2 matching over 10 bases. There are 16 residues in the CDR3. Germline V gene sequence: CDR1 SGHAT, CDR2 FQNNGV. The V segment lost 2 bases and the J segment 9 bases; nucleotides outside the gene matches: 10.

V usage is TRBV7-2 and J usage is TRBJ2-1; no reliable D call. The CDR3 is 15 residues long. Per the germline V gene, CDR1 is SGHTA and CDR2 is FQGNSA. The V gene lost 4 bases and the J gene lost 7 bases, with 17 bases spanning the gap. This CDR3 reads CASSSLGPPSNEQFF. The CDR3 bases are TGTGCCAGCAGCTCCCTAGGTCCCCCGAGTAATGAGCAGTTCTTC.

V gene TRBV27 combines with J gene TRBJ2-3, with a possible D match to TRBD1 (5 bases). Germline loops: CDR1 MNHEY, CDR2 SMNVEV (reference sequence). The CDR3 is made up of 13 amino acids. Trimming cost V 6 bases and J 2 bases, with 9 bases left between them. The CDR3 reads CASRGQNTDTQYF. The CDR3 coding sequence is TGTGCCAGCAGGGGGCAGAACACAGATACGCAGTATTTT.

The rearrangement joins TRBV4-3 to TRBJ2-1; D remains ambiguous. V was shortened by 1 base and J by 7 bases, with 11 bases between the two germline ends. The CDR3 runs 14 residues. CDR1 is LGHNA and CDR2 is YSLEER in the germline V gene. CDR3 nucleotide sequence: TGCGCCAGCAGCCAAGTCCCGGTCTCTAATGAGCAGTTCTTC. Its translation is CASSQVPVSNEQFF.

The J gene is TRBJ1-4, the V gene TRBV3-1 (or the pseudogene TRBV3-2), with TRBD1 matching 7 bases. Trimming cost V 3 bases and J 7 bases; bases outside gene matches: 17. The germline V gene has CDR1 LGHDT and CDR2 YNNKEL (reference sequence). The CDR3 is 18 amino acids. CDR3 residues: CASSQKTGNFDLSEKLFF. The CDR3 DNA sequence: TGTGCCAGCAGCCAGAAGACAGGGAATTTCGATCTTAGTGAAAAACTGTTTTTT.

This chain connects TRBV30 to TRBJ1-5, with 7 nucleotides matching TRBD1. V lost 6 bases to trimming and J lost 7 bases; unmatched junction nucleotides: 12. The CDR3 is 14 amino acids. The V gene's germline CDR1 is GTSNPN and CDR2 SVGIG (reference sequence). CDR3 residues: CACQTGSPGQPQHF. The CDR3 DNA is TGTGCCTGCCAGACAGGGTCCCCAGGGCAGCCCCAGCATTTT.

The V gene is TRBV27, the J gene TRBJ2-2, with TRBD1 matching over 10 bases. J was trimmed by 7 bases and V by 6 bases; bases with no gene match: 11. The germline CDR1 and CDR2 sequences are MNHEY and SMNVEV (reference sequence). The length of the CDR3 is 16 residues. CDR3 bases: TGTGCCAGCAGAAGCCCGGGACAGGGGCGGGGCGGGGAGCTGTTTTTT. Protein sequence: CASRSPGQGRGGELFF.

The rearrangement joins TRBV12-3 or TRBV12-4 to TRBJ1-2; no clear D gene. The CDR3 is made up of 13 amino acids. V was trimmed by 5 bases and J by 1 base, leaving 8 bases between them. The CDR3: CASSQTLNYGYTF. CDR3 in DNA: TGTGCCAGCAGTCAGACACTTAACTATGGCTACACCTTC.